Following are 31 T cell receptor beta chains from one sample sequenced in a study of cytomegalovirus exposure and HLA in healthy donors (TCRdb year 2017). The library was generated by the immunoSEQ multiplex PCR assay. For the multiplex PCR, a mixture combining 60 forward primers for TCR Vbeta segments and 13 reverse primers for TCR Jbeta segments was used. The clones in this table, taken by TCRdb from immuneACCESS, are in-frame only. Not every clone is retained; where verified, under half of the shortfall comes from an unresolved V gene, and the cause of the rest is unknown. For this sample there are more than 85,000 clones; less than 80% appear just once. The top ten clonotypes cover approximately 1.2% of the sample. The material sequenced was PBMCs. The receptor source for this set is a man aged 25 to 40 in good health and CMV-seronegative.

With respect to this clone: One junction end disagrees with the germline gene, perhaps due to a read error. V usage is TRBV29-1 and J usage is TRBJ2-5; TRBD2 matches 7 bases. Germline V gene data show CDR1 as SQVTM and CDR2 as ANQGSEA. The CDR3 has 11 residues. In DNA, the CDR3 is TGCAGCGTTGAAGATCCCGGGACTACCCACTTC. This translates into CSVEDPGTTHF.

This clone was picked up a small number of times. The chain carries TRBV11-2 and TRBJ1-1; 9 bases are shared with TRBD1. The germline V gene has CDR1 SGHAT and CDR2 FQNNGV. Germline trimming cut 2 bases from V and 4 bases from J; bases unmatched to any gene: 11. The CDR3 spans 17 residues. Here the CDR3 reads CASSLLPRQGVSTEAFF. The CDR3, as DNA: TGTGCCAGCAGCTTATTGCCACGACAGGGGGTGAGCACTGAAGCTTTCTTT.

The sample holds a few counts of this clone. The rearrangement uses TRBV2 and TRBJ1-1; D may be TRBD1 (6 bases). The V and J ends lost 0 bases and 7 bases respectively, with 12 bases between them. CDR1 is SNHLY and CDR2 is FYNNEI in the germline V gene. The CDR3 covers 14 residues. The CDR3 DNA follows: TGTGCCAGCAGTGAAGCTCGGGGGGCGGATGAAGCTTTCTTT. Translating gives CASSEARGADEAFF. Variable domain in full (rest from reference TRBV2 and TRBJ1-1): EPEVTQTPSHQVTQMGQEVILRCVPISNHLYFYWYRQILGQKVEFLVSFYNNEISEKSEIFDDQFSVERPDGSNFTLKIRSTKLEDSAMYFCASSEARGADEAFFGQGTRLTVV.

This rearrangement joins TRBV19 to TRBJ2-7; D may be TRBD2 (6 bases). The CDR3 covers 12 residues. V was clipped by 7 bases and J by 5 bases, with 12 bases between them. Germline V gene lookup returns CDR1 LNHDA and CDR2 SQIVND (reference sequence). The CDR3 sequence is CASKDWRDEQYF. In DNA, the CDR3 is TGTGCCAGTAAAGACTGGAGGGACGAGCAGTACTTC.

The chain carries TRBV11-3 and TRBJ2-2; 9 nucleotides align to TRBD1. Germline V gene data show CDR1 as SGHNT and CDR2 as YENEEA. The CDR3 runs to 15 residues. V trimming: 5 bases; J trimming: 6 bases; junction bases outside the gene matches: 7. For the CDR3, the DNA is TGTGCCAGCAGCCCCGGGACAGGGAGCCCCGGGGAGCTGTTTTTT. Amino acids: CASSPGTGSPGELFF.

This chain links TRBV9 with TRBJ1-1; TRBD1 matches 10 bases. The length of the CDR3 is 16 residues. Germline CDR1 SGDLS, CDR2 YYNGEE. V was clipped by 3 bases and J by 4 bases; unmatched bases: 9. CDR3 DNA: TGTGCCAGCAGCGGACTGACAGGGGGCTTCCCCACTGAAGCTTTCTTT. Translation: CASSGLTGGFPTEAFF.

V gene TRBV27 combines with J gene TRBJ2-5; weak D call: TRBD2 (6 bases). Trimming removed 5 bases at V and 1 base at J, with 11 bases between. CDR3 length: 14 residues. Germline assignment: CDR1 MNHEY and CDR2 SMNVEV (reference sequence). CDR3 protein: CASSELGGQETQYF. The CDR3 coding sequence is TGTGCCAGCAGTGAGTTGGGGGGCCAAGAGACCCAGTACTTC.

The table lists this clone with a few counts. The chain couples TRBV10-3 to TRBJ2-1; D is unclear. The CDR3 consists of 13 residues. Germline V gene data show CDR1 as ENHRY and CDR2 as SYGVKD. Trimming pared 7 bases from V and 2 bases from J, leaving 9 bases between. The CDR3 DNA sequence: TGTGCCATCACCGCTGGAGCCTACAATGAGCAGTTCTTC. Residues: CAITAGAYNEQFF.

This chain joins TRBV6-6 and TRBJ2-2; tentative D call: TRBD2 (6 bases). Germline CDR1 MNHNY, CDR2 SVGAGI (reference sequence). V lost 8 bases and J lost 2, with 15 bases in between. This CDR3 comprises 15 residues. As DNA, the CDR3 is TGTGCCAGCCGCAACCAGCGGGTAAACACCGGGGAGCTGTTTTTT. Its protein is CASRNQRVNTGELFF.

The chain uses TRBV7-6 and TRBJ2-1; 8 positions agree with TRBD2. Germline lookup yields CDR1 SGHVS and CDR2 FNYEAQ. With V trimmed by 2 bases and J by 7 bases, 7 bases remained unmatched. This CDR3 spans 15 amino acids. CDR3 in DNA: TGTGCCAGCAGCTTATACGCGGGCGGGGGGAATGAGCAGTTCTTC. This gives the protein CASSLYAGGGNEQFF.

V is TRBV11-2 and J is TRBJ1-6, with D possibly being TRBD1 (5 bases). Germline CDR1 reads SGHAT; CDR2 reads FQNNGV. The CDR3 has 16 amino acids. Trimming removed 7 bases from V and 2 bases from J, with 15 bases in between. CDR3 DNA: TGTGCCAGCAACGGCGGCGGGGGAACCTATAATTCACCCCTCCACTTT. Its protein is CASNGGGGTYNSPLHF. Together with reference TRBV11-2 and TRBJ1-6, the CDR3 gives the full variable domain: EAGVAQSPRYKIIEKRQSVAFWCNPISGHATLYWYQQILGQGPKLLIQFQNNGVVDDSQLPKDRFSAERLKGVDSTLKIQPAKLEDSAVYLCASNGGGGTYNSPLHFGNGTRLTVT.

Only a few counts were recorded for this clone. The CDR3 DNA follows: TGTGCTAGTGGTTTGTCCGTACTTATAGCGGGAGGGGTCAATGAGCAGTTCTTC. This codes for CASGLSVLIAGGVNEQFF. V gene TRBV12-5 combines with J gene TRBJ2-1, with 11 bases identical to TRBD2. Trimming took 2 bases from V and 6 from J; bases not matched to a gene: 12. The CDR3 covers 18 residues. CDR1 is LGHNT, CDR2 FRNRAP, per germline.

The chain combines TRBV6-5 with TRBJ2-4; TRBD1 matches at 7 bases. Germline loops: CDR1 MNHEY, CDR2 SVGAGI. V was clipped by 4 bases and J by 1 base; unmatched bases: 4. The CDR3 is 15 amino acids. The CDR3 is CASSLSQGAKNIQYF. Written as DNA, the CDR3 is TGTGCCAGCAGTTTGTCACAGGGGGCCAAAAACATTCAGTACTTC.

The chain carries TRBV19 and TRBJ2-2; D ambiguous. CDR3 length: 13 residues. Per the germline V gene, CDR1 is LNHDA and CDR2 is SQIVND (reference sequence). V shed 4 bases and J shed 4 bases, with 7 bases lying between them. The CDR3 nucleotides are TGTGCCAGTAGTAGGGCCAGCACCGGGGAGCTGTTTTTT. This translates into CASSRASTGELFF.

The chain joins TRBV7-9 to TRBJ2-5, with a tentative D call TRBD2 (6 bases). Germline V gene data show CDR1 as SEHNR and CDR2 as FQNEAQ (reference sequence). The CDR3 runs 14 residues. V lost 4 bases to trimming and J lost 4 bases, with 13 bases between them. The CDR3 bases are TGTGCCAGCAGCTCCCCCGGCGGGGTAGAGACCCAGTACTTC. Its translation is CASSSPGGVETQYF. Using reference TRBV7-9 and TRBJ2-5 for the parts outside the CDR3, the full variable domain is DTGVSQNPRHKITKRGQNVTFRCDPISEHNRLYWYRQTLGQGPEFLTYFQNEAQLEKSRLLSDRFSAERPKGSFSTLEIQRTEQGDSAMYLCASSSPGGVETQYFGPGTRLLVL.

The count of this clone is one. V gene TRBV5-6 combines with J gene TRBJ2-2; 8 bases line up with TRBD1. The CDR3 sequence is 15 residues long. Losses at the gene ends were 4 bases for V and 4 bases for J; bases not matched to a gene: 6. Germline V CDR1 and CDR2: SGHDT, YYEEEE. The CDR3 region is CASSPRGRATGELFF. The DNA for the CDR3 is TGTGCCAGCAGCCCCAGGGGGCGAGCCACCGGGGAGCTGTTTTTT.

The V call is TRBV6-1, the J call TRBJ1-1; D call uncertain. The CDR3 is made up of 15 amino acids. Germline lookup yields CDR1 MNHNS and CDR2 SASEGT. The ends were cut back, 5 bases at V and 4 bases at J, with 17 bases in the middle. CDR3 nucleotides: TGTGCCAGCAGTCAAAGTCGGGTTTTGAGCACTGAAGCTTTCTTT. Its protein product is CASSQSRVLSTEAFF.

The rearrangement links TRBV5-1 to TRBJ2-1, with a tentative D call TRBD1 (5 bases). Trimming pared 1 base from V and 4 bases from J, leaving 12 bases between. Germline CDR1 and CDR2: SGHRS and YFSETQ. CDR3 size: 15 residues. Here the CDR3 reads CASSLLGARYNEQFF. The CDR3 bases are TGCGCCAGCAGCTTGTTAGGGGCGCGTTACAATGAGCAGTTCTTC.

This clone was seen more than once but under ten times. The chain has TRBV30 and TRBJ2-3; tentative D call: TRBD1 (5 bases). Germline V gene sequence: CDR1 GTSNPN, CDR2 SVGIG (reference sequence). This CDR3 is 11 amino acids long. The germline V and J ends were trimmed by 0 bases and 10 bases, with 8 bases remaining between them. CDR3 residues: CAWSVQGAQYF. CDR3 sequence (DNA): TGTGCCTGGAGTGTACAAGGGGCGCAGTATTTT.

The rearrangement uses TRBV10-3 and TRBJ2-2; D unresolved. V was trimmed by 0 bases and J by 1 base, leaving 6 bases between them. The CDR3 is made up of 15 amino acids. Germline values: CDR1 ENHRY, CDR2 SYGVKD. As DNA, the CDR3 is TGTGCCATCAGTGAGTCAATTAGGAACACCGGGGAGCTGTTTTTT. This sequence encodes CAISESIRNTGELFF.

The chain has TRBV29-1 and TRBJ2-5, with a possible D match to TRBD2 (5 bases). The CDR3 runs 14 residues. Trimming left V 4 bases short and J 3 bases short, with 15 bases between. Germline-derived CDR1 and CDR2 are SQVTM and ANQGSEA. The CDR3 here is CSVVLFGLEETQYF. CDR3 coding DNA: TGCAGCGTTGTACTTTTCGGACTGGAAGAGACCCAGTACTTC.

This clone was seen a single time. The V gene is TRBV28, the J gene TRBJ1-5, with D hard to call. V lost 3 bases and J 1 base, leaving 10 bases between the germline ends. The length of the CDR3 is 15 residues. Germline V gene sequence: CDR1 MDHEN, CDR2 SYDVKM. The CDR3 loop is CASSLGSGSNQPQHF. Written as DNA, the CDR3 is TGTGCCAGCAGTTTGGGGAGTGGAAGCAATCAGCCCCAGCATTTT.

This sequence joins TRBV5-1 and TRBJ1-1; maybe TRBD1 (6 bases). This CDR3 has 12 amino acids. Germline V CDR1 and CDR2: SGHRS, YFSETQ. V gave up 3 bases and J gave up 7 bases, with 10 bases separating them. The CDR3 sequence is CASSWQTGEAFF. In DNA, the CDR3 is TGCGCCAGCAGCTGGCAGACAGGTGAAGCTTTCTTT.

This chain uses TRBV6-1 with TRBJ1-5, with TRBD1 matching over 12 bases. This CDR3 comprises 20 residues. The germline V gene has CDR1 MNHNS and CDR2 SASEGT. With V trimmed by 0 bases and J by 2 bases, 11 bases remained unmatched. Here the CDR3 reads CASSEAMAGTGGAGNQPQHF. The CDR3, as DNA: TGTGCCAGCAGTGAAGCGATGGCCGGGACAGGGGGCGCCGGCAATCAGCCCCAGCATTTT.

The chain couples TRBV2 to TRBJ1-1; weak D call: TRBD1 (5 bases). V was pared by 6 bases and J by 2 bases, with 10 bases between. The germline CDR1 and CDR2 sequences are SNHLY and FYNNEI. This CDR3 spans 13 amino acids. CDR3 sequence reads: CASSQGENTEAFF. The CDR3, as DNA: TGTGCCAGCAGCCAAGGGGAAAACACTGAAGCTTTCTTT.

In the case of this clone: The junction departs from the called germline gene at one end, perhaps through a read error. The genes are TRBV7-2 and TRBJ2-1; D might be TRBD2 (5 bases). The CDR3 consists of 15 residues. Germline V gene sequence: CDR1 SGHTA, CDR2 FQGNSA. The CDR3 coding sequence is TGTGCCAGCAGCCCCCGTCTGGACTCCTACAGTGAGCAGTTCTTC. Amino acids: CASSPRLDSYSEQFF.

This clone was observed a handful of times. This chain connects TRBV9 to TRBJ2-3; no clear D gene. The CDR3 spans 14 residues. Looked up from germline, CDR1 is SGDLS and CDR2 is YYNGEE. Trimming took 1 base from V and 4 from J, leaving 10 bases between them. The CDR3 DNA follows: TGTGCCAGCAGCGTACGTCCCCCCCCAGATACGCAGTATTTT. Translation: CASSVRPPPDTQYF.

In regard to this clone: Mismatch with germline at one junction end may stem from a read error. The rearrangement joins TRBV5-6 to TRBJ1-5, with 12 bases that match TRBD1. CDR3 length: 18 residues. Germline CDR1 SGHDT, CDR2 YYEEEE. CDR3 sequence (DNA): TGTGCCAGCAGCACCCAAAGCTTGGGGACAGGGGGCAAACAGCCCCAGCATTTT. Amino acids: CASSTQSLGTGGKQPQHF.

This clone was recorded a few times. The chain couples TRBV2 to TRBJ2-7; D possibly corresponds to TRBD2 (5 bases). V was cut by 1 base and J by 6 bases, with 13 bases left in between. The V gene's germline CDR1 is SNHLY and CDR2 FYNNEI. This CDR3 contains 14 residues. The CDR3 reads CASSEDLGRVEQYF. DNA for the CDR3: TGTGCCAGCAGTGAAGATCTAGGGCGGGTCGAGCAGTACTTC.

This clone was counted a few times. The gene calls are TRBV5-1 and TRBJ2-1; 13 positions match TRBD2. The CDR3 is made up of 17 amino acids. Looked up from germline, CDR1 is SGHRS and CDR2 is YFSETQ. V lost 2 bases to trimming and J lost 3 bases; unmatched junction nucleotides: 5. The CDR3 region has the DNA TGCGCCAGCAGCTTAGGACTAGCGGGAGCCTTCTACAATGAGCAGTTCTTC. Translating it yields CASSLGLAGAFYNEQFF.

This clone was picked up a small number of times. The chain links TRBV28 to TRBJ1-1, with 8 bases that match TRBD1. Looked up from germline, CDR1 is MDHEN and CDR2 is SYDVKM. The CDR3 loop spans 12 amino acids. V gave up 6 bases and J gave up 5 bases; unmatched junction bases: 2. The CDR3 protein is CASSRGPTEAFF. Written as DNA, the CDR3 is TGTGCCAGCAGCAGGGGGCCGACTGAAGCTTTCTTT.